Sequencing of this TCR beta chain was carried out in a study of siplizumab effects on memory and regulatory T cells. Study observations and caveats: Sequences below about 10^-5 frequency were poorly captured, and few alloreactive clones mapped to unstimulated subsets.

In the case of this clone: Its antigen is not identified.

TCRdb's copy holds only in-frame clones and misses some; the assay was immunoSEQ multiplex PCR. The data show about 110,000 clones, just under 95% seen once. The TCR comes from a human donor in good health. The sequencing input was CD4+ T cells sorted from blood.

Here the CDR3 reads CASRVAGGLPYEQYF. CDR3 sequence (DNA): TGTGCCAGCAGGGTAGCGGGGGGCCTCCCCTACGAGCAGTACTTC. The chain combines TRBV6-1 with TRBJ2-7, with TRBD2 matching over 10 bases. This CDR3 spans 15 amino acids. Trimming at V came to 6 bases and at J to 2 bases, leaving 7 bases not matched to a gene. The germline V gene has CDR1 MNHNS and CDR2 SASEGT.